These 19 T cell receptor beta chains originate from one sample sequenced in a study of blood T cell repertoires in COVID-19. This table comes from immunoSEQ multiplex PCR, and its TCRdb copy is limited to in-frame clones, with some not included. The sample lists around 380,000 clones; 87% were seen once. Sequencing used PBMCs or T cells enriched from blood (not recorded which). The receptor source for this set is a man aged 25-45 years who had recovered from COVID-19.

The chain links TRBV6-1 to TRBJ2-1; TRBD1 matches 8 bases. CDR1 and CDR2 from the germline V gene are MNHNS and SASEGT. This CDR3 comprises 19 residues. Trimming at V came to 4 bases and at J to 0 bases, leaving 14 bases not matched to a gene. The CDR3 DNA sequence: TGTGCCAGCAGTGGCGGACAGGGAATTCTCGGTTACTCCTACAATGAGCAGTTCTTC. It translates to CASSGGQGILGYSYNEQFF.

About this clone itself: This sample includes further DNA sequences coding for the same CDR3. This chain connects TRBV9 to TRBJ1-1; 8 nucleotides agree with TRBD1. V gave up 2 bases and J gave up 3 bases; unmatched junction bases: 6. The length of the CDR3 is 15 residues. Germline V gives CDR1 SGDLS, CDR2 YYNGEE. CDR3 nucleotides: TGTGCCAGCAGCGTCGACCAGGGGGCTGACACTGAAGCTTTCTTT. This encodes CASSVDQGADTEAFF.

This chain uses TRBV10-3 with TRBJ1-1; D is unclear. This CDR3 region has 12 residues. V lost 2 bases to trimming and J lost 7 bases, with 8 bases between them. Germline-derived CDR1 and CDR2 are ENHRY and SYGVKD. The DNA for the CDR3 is TGTGCCATCAGTGAGGGTAGTCTTGAAGCTTTCTTT. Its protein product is CAISEGSLEAFF.

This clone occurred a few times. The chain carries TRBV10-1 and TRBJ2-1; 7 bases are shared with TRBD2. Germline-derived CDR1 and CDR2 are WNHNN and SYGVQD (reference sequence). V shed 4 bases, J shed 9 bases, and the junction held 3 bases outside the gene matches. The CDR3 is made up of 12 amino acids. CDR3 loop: CASSVWEGEQFF. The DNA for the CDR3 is TGCGCCAGCAGTGTTTGGGAGGGTGAGCAGTTCTTC.

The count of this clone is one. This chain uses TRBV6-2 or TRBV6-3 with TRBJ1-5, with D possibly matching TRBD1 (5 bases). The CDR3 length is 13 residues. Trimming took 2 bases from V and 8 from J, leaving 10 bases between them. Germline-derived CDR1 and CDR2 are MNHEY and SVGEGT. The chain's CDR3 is CASSYGGKEPQHF. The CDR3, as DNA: TGTGCCAGCAGTTACGGGGGGAAAGAGCCCCAGCATTTT.

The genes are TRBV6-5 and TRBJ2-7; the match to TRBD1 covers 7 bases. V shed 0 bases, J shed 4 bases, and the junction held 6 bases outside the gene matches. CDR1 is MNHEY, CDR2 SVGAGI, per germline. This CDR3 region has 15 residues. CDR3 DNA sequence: TGTGCCAGCAGTTACTCGACCGGGACAGCGTACGAGCAGTACTTC. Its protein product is CASSYSTGTAYEQYF.

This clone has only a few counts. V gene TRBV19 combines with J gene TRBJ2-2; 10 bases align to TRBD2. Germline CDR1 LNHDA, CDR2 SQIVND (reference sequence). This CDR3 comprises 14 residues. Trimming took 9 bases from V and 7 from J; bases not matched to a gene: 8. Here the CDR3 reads CASRLAGAGGELFF. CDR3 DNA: TGTGCCAGCCGACTAGCGGGTGCCGGCGGGGAGCTGTTTTTT.

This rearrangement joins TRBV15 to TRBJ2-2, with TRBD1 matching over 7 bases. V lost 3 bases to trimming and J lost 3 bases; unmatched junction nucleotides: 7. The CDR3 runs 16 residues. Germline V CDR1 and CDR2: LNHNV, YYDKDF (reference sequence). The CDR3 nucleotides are TGTGCCACCAGCAGTGAGGGGACAGCAGACACCGGGGAGCTGTTTTTT. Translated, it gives CATSSEGTADTGELFF.

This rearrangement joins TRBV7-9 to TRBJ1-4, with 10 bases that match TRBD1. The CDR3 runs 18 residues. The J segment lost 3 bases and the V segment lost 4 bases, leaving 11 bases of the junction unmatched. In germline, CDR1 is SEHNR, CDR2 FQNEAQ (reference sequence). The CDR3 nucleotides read TGTGCCAGCAGCTCACTAGACAGGGGGCTGAAGGCTAATGAAAAACTGTTTTTT. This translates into CASSSLDRGLKANEKLFF.

CDR3 sequence (DNA): TGTGCCAGTGCAACTCGCTCTGGAAACACCATATATTTT. This encodes CASATRSGNTIYF. The chain recombines TRBV19 with TRBJ1-3; unclear D gene. Germline V gene sequence: CDR1 LNHDA, CDR2 SQIVND (reference sequence). This CDR3 contains 13 residues. V gave up 8 bases and J gave up 0 bases, with 8 bases separating them.

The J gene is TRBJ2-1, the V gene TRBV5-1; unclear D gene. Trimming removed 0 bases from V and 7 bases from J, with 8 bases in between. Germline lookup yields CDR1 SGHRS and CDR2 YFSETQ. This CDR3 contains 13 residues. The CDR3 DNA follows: TGCGCCAGCAGCTTGGCTGAGAGTAATGAGCAGTTCTTC. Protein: CASSLAESNEQFF.

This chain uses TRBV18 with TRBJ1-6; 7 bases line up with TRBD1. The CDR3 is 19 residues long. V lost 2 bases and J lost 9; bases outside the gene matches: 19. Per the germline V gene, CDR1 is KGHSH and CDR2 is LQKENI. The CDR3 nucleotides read TGTGCCAGCTCACCAGTAACGGGCCGCCAGGGGGGTATAGGTTCACCCCTCCACTTT. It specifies CASSPVTGRQGGIGSPLHF. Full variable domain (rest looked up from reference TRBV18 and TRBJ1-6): NAGVMQNPRHLVRRRGQEARLRCSPMKGHSHVYWYRQLPEEGLKFMVYLQKENIIDESGMPKERFSAEFPKEGPSILRIQQVVRGDSAAYFCASSPVTGRQGGIGSPLHFGNGTRLTVT.

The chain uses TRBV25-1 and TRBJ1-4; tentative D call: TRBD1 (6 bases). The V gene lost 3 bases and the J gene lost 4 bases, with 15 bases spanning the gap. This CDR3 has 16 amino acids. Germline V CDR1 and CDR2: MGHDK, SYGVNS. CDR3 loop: CASSEEGGGDNEKLFF. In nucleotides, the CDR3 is TGTGCCAGCAGTGAGGAGGGGGGGGGAGATAATGAAAAACTGTTTTTT.

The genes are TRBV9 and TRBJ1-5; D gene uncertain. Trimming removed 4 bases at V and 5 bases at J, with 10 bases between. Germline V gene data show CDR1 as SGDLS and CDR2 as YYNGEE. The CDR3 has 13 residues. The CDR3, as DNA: TGTGCCAGCAGCCCGGTCCCCCATCAGCCCCAGCATTTT. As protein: CASSPVPHQPQHF.

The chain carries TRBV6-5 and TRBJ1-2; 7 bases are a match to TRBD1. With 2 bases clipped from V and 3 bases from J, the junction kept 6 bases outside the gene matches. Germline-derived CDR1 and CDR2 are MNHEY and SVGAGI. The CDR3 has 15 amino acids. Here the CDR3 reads CASSYTDRFDYGYTF. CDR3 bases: TGTGCCAGCAGTTACACGGACAGGTTTGACTATGGCTACACCTTC.

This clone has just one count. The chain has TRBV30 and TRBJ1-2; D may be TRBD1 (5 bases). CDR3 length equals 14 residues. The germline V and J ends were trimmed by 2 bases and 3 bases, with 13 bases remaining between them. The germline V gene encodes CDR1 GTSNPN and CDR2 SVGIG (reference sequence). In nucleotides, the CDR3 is TGTGCCTGGAGTCTGGCGCAAGGGGACTATGGCTACACCTTC. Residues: CAWSLAQGDYGYTF.

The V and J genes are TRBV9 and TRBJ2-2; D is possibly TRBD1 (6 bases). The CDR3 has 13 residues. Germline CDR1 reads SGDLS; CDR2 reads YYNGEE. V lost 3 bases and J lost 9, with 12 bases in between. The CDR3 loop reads CASSERRGRELFF. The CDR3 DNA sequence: TGTGCCAGCAGCGAGCGCAGGGGTCGGGAGCTGTTTTTT.

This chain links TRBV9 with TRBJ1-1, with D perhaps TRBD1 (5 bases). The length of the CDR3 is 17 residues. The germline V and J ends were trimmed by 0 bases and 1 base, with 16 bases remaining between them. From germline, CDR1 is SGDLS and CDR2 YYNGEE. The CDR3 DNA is TGTGCCAGCAGCGTAGGGTTGTTTACAGGATGGAACACTGAAGCTTTCTTT. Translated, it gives CASSVGLFTGWNTEAFF.

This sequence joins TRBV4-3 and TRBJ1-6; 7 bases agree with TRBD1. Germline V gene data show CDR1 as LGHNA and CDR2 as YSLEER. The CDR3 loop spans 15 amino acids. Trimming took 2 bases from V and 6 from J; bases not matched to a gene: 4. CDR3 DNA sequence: TGCGCCAGCAGCCAAAATCGGGACAGTAATTCACCCCTCCACTTT. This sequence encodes CASSQNRDSNSPLHF.